One sample yielded the 21 T cell receptor beta chains listed below, sequenced in a study of glioma-infiltrating T cells. TCR alpha and beta CDR3 regions were amplified from RNA using iRepertoire nested multiplex PCR. MiXCR, run by TCRdb on the multiplex PCR reads, gives a single entry per CDR3 protein. The sample carries about 180,000 distinct CDR3 sequences, over 40% recorded once. Sequencing was done on a sample of glioma tissue, nonneoplastic brain tissue, or PBMCs (not recorded which). The receptors were gathered from a human donor with low-grade glioma or glioblastoma, undergoing nonglioma brain surgery, or in good health (not recorded which).

The gene calls are TRBV5-6 and TRBJ2-5; the match to TRBD1 covers 7 bases. CDR1 and CDR2 (germline): SGHDT, YYEEEE. The CDR3 contains 15 residues. V lost 4 bases to trimming and J lost 5 bases; unmatched junction nucleotides: 11. CDR3 sequence: CASSRGQNAWETQYF. DNA for the CDR3: TGTGCCAGCAGCAGGGGGCAGAACGCTTGGGAGACCCAGTACTTC.

Notes on this clonotype: Germline and junction disagree at one end, which may indicate a read error. The genes are TRBV11-2 and TRBJ2-7; possibly TRBD1 or TRBD2 for D (5 bases each). Germline values: CDR1 SGHAT, CDR2 FQNNGV. The CDR3 length is 17 residues. CDR3 in DNA: TGTGCCAGCAGCTTAGCTAGGGTGGGGACGCAAACCTACGAGCGGTACTTC. The encoded protein is CASSLARVGTQTYERYF.

The chain employs TRBV28 and TRBJ1-5; D ambiguous. The CDR3 sequence is 12 residues long. Germline V gene lookup returns CDR1 MDHEN and CDR2 SYDVKM. The V end was cut by 9 bases, the J end by 4 bases, with 10 bases between. CDR3 coding DNA: TGTGCCAGAAGTGCACCAAATCAGCCCCAGCATTTT. Its translation: CARSAPNQPQHF.

Details on this clonotype: Being one base from a much bigger clone, this may be a read error. The chain joins TRBV15 to TRBJ2-1; 12 bases line up with TRBD2. CDR1 is LNHNV and CDR2 is YYDKDF in the germline V gene (reference sequence). The length of the CDR3 is 15 residues. The CDR3 is CATSPRTSGINEKFF. CDR3 nucleotide sequence: TGTGCCACCAGCCCACGGACTAGCGGGATAAATGAGAAGTTCTTC.

This clonotype was counted ten times or more. This chain uses TRBV7-2 with TRBJ1-2, with a possible D match to TRBD1 (5 bases). Trimming cost V 1 base and J 3 bases, with 12 bases left between them. The CDR3 contains 15 residues. From germline, CDR1 is SGHTA and CDR2 FQGNSA. CDR3: CASSLGLGDHYGYTF. The CDR3 nucleotides read TGTGCCAGCAGCTTAGGTTTAGGGGATCACTATGGCTACACCTTC. Together with reference TRBV7-2 and TRBJ1-2, the CDR3 gives the full variable domain: GAGVSQSPSNKVTEKGKDVELRCDPISGHTALYWYRQSLGQGLEFLIYFQGNSAPDKSGLPSDRFSAERTGGSVSTLTIQRTQQEDSAVYLCASSLGLGDHYGYTFGSGTRLTVV.

The sample holds one count of this clonotype. This may arise from a read error, as a much more abundant clone is one base away. The chain couples TRBV7-2 to TRBJ1-3, with 8 nucleotides matching TRBD1. From germline, CDR1 is SGHTA and CDR2 FQGNSA. The ends lost 5 bases at V and 7 bases at J; junction bases unmatched: 4. This CDR3 is 13 amino acids long. The CDR3 sequence is CASSAYRGNTIYF. CDR3 in DNA: TGTGCCAGCAGCGCCTACAGGGGGAACACCATATATTTT.

The chain has TRBV7-2 and TRBJ2-7, with D possibly being TRBD1 (5 bases). CDR1 is SGHTA, CDR2 FQGNSA, per germline. Trimming removed 5 bases from V and 5 bases from J, with 19 bases in between. This CDR3 is built from 15 residues. The CDR3 nucleotides read TGTGCCAGCAGCCAAGATCGGCAGGGAAACCACGAGCAGTACTTC. Translated: CASSQDRQGNHEQYF. Using reference TRBV7-2 and TRBJ2-7 for the parts outside the CDR3, the full variable domain is GAGVSQSPSNKVTEKGKDVELRCDPISGHTALYWYRQSLGQGLEFLIYFQGNSAPDKSGLPSDRFSAERTGGSVSTLTIQRTQQEDSAVYLCASSQDRQGNHEQYFGPGTRLTVT.

This rearrangement joins TRBV28 to TRBJ2-3; TRBD2 agrees at 7 bases. V was pared by 6 bases and J by 3 bases, with 9 bases of the junction left unmatched. The CDR3 is made up of 15 amino acids. The germline CDR1 and CDR2 sequences are MDHEN and SYDVKM. CDR3 protein: CASSPIEGGTDTQYF. CDR3 DNA sequence: TGTGCCAGCAGCCCGATAGAGGGAGGGACAGATACGCAGTATTTT.

Turning to this clonotype: Since a much larger clone is just one base distant, this may be a read error. The chain uses TRBV27 and TRBJ2-7; D not resolved. Trimming stripped 2 bases from V and 3 bases from J, with 11 bases between. CDR1 is MNHEY, CDR2 SMNVEV, per germline (reference sequence). CDR3 size: 14 residues. The CDR3 here is CASSLRLARYEQYF. Written as DNA, the CDR3 is TGTGCCAGCAGTTTACGATTAGCTCGCTACGAGCAGTACTTC.

At least ten counts were recorded for this clonotype. The rearrangement links TRBV28 to TRBJ2-7; D uncertain. Per germline, CDR1 MDHEN and CDR2 SYDVKM. Trimming stripped 4 bases from V and 2 bases from J, with 9 bases between. The CDR3 has 13 residues. The DNA of the CDR3 is TGTGCCAGCAGTTCCACTACTCCCTACGAGCAGTACTTC. Amino acid sequence: CASSSTTPYEQYF. Full variable domain (outside the CDR3, taken from reference TRBV28 and TRBJ2-7): DVKVTQSSRYLVKRTGEKVFLECVQDMDHENMFWYRQDPGLGLRLIYFSYDVKMKEKGDIPEGYSVSREKKERFSLILESASTNQTSMYLCASSSTTPYEQYFGPGTRLTVT.

Comment on this clonotype: Mismatch with germline at one junction end may stem from a read error. The gene calls are TRBV6-2 or TRBV6-3 and TRBJ2-5, with TRBD2 matching 12 bases. This CDR3 is 15 amino acids long. Germline-derived CDR1 and CDR2 are MNHEY and SVGEGT. In DNA form, the CDR3 reads TGTACCAGCATTTCAGGACTAGCGGGGAAAGAGACCCAGTACTTC. It encodes CTSISGLAGKETQYF.

This clonotype was seen at least ten times. The V call is TRBV4-1, the J call TRBJ2-1; D might be TRBD2 (6 bases). Germline CDR1 MGHRA, CDR2 YSYEKL. Trimming took 3 bases from V and 1 from J, leaving 13 bases between them. This CDR3 is 16 amino acids long. The CDR3 reads CASSHTLGGSYNEQFF. CDR3 bases: TGCGCCAGCAGCCACACCCTCGGGGGATCCTACAATGAGCAGTTCTTC.

Regarding this clonotype: Mismatch with germline at one junction end may stem from a read error. The gene calls are TRBV7-8 and TRBJ2-1, with D possibly TRBD2 on 5 matching bases. The CDR3 extends over 15 amino acids. Germline values: CDR1 SGHVS, CDR2 FQNEAQ. CDR3 DNA: TGTGTCAGCGGCTTAGAACCCCGCCCTTACAATGAGCAGTTCTTC. Its translation: CVSGLEPRPYNEQFF. Complete variable domain (other parts from reference TRBV7-8 and TRBJ2-1): GAGVSQSPRYKVAKRGQDVALRCDPISGHVSLFWYQQALGQGPEFLTYFQNEAQLDKSGLPSDRFFAERPEGSVSTLKIQRTQQEDSAVYLCVSGLEPRPYNEQFFGPGTRLTVL.

This sequence joins TRBV2 and TRBJ2-2, with a possible D match to TRBD2 (5 bases). Germline loops: CDR1 SNHLY, CDR2 FYNNEI. This CDR3 has 12 residues. With 4 bases removed from V and 5 bases from J, the gap between germline ends came to 5 bases. CDR3 residues: CASSGETGELFF. CDR3 nucleotides: TGTGCCAGCAGTGGGGAGACCGGGGAGCTGTTTTTT.

The chain couples TRBV6-5 to TRBJ1-5; D not resolved. CDR3 size: 16 residues. CDR1 is MNHEY and CDR2 is SVGAGI in the germline V gene. Trimming removed 6 bases at V and 10 bases at J, with 25 bases between. The CDR3 region has the DNA TGTGCCAGCAGCCCCGTTGGGGTACAAAGGAAACACCCCCAGCATTTT. Amino acids: CASSPVGVQRKHPQHF.

The chain links TRBV11-2 to TRBJ1-6; the D gene is possibly TRBD1 (5 bases). The CDR3 is 16 residues long. The V gene's germline CDR1 is SGHAT and CDR2 FQNNGV. The V end was cut by 5 bases, the J end by 8 bases, with 19 bases between. CDR3 DNA sequence: TGTGCCAGCAGCCCGGGACCGCGTTCGAGTGATTCACCCCTCCACTTT. It yields the protein CASSPGPRSSDSPLHF.

Remarks on this clonotype: Being one base from a much bigger clone, this may be a read error. The rearrangement uses TRBV6-2 or TRBV6-3 and TRBJ2-7, with 9 bases lining up with TRBD2. The CDR3 is made up of 14 amino acids. Per the germline V gene, CDR1 is MNHEY and CDR2 is SVGEGT. The CDR3 loop reads CVISFAGGPYEQYF. CDR3 nucleotides: TGTGTCATCAGTTTCGCGGGAGGGCCCTACGAGCAGTACTTC.

A note on this clonotype: A clone one base away is much larger, so this may be a read error. The genes are TRBV6-2 or TRBV6-3 and TRBJ2-4; 8 bases are a match to TRBD1. The CDR3 extends over 12 amino acids. The trim removed 5 bases at V and 14 bases at J, leaving 8 bases unmatched. CDR1 MNHEY and CDR2 SVGEGT come from the germline V gene. The CDR3 reads CASSGTGPGKYF. The CDR3 DNA reads TGTGCCAGCAGTGGGACAGGCCCTGGAAAGTACTTC.

At least ten counts were recorded for this clonotype. The chain has TRBV7-3 and TRBJ2-3, with 8 bases fitting TRBD2. The length of the CDR3 is 18 residues. With 5 bases clipped from V and 1 base from J, the junction kept 14 bases outside the gene matches. Germline loops: CDR1 SGHTA, CDR2 FQGTGA. CDR3 sequence (DNA): TGTGCCAGCAGCCCACTGGGCGGACTAGCCCGTCGCACAGATACGCAGTATTTT. It encodes CASSPLGGLARRTDTQYF.

In this sample, this clonotype turned up many times. J is TRBJ2-1 and V is TRBV2; 8 bases are shared with TRBD1. Germline assignment: CDR1 SNHLY and CDR2 FYNNEI. Trimming cost V 8 bases and J 6 bases; bases outside gene matches: 9. CDR3 length: 14 residues. CDR3 sequence (DNA): TGTGCCAGCCAGGGGGCACTTTGGGGCAATGAGCAGTTCTTC. Translating it yields CASQGALWGNEQFF.

The chain links TRBV7-2 to TRBJ1-3; no clear D. The CDR3 loop spans 13 amino acids. V lost 5 bases and J 0 bases, leaving 5 bases between the germline ends. Germline values: CDR1 SGHTA, CDR2 FQGNSA. The CDR3 coding sequence is TGTGCCAGCAGCCGTGACTCTGGAAACACCATATATTTT. Translating gives CASSRDSGNTIYF.